The 21 T cell receptor beta chains given below trace back to one sample, sequenced in a study of CD8+CD57+ T cells in acquired aplastic anemia listed by TCRdb under 2018. Instrument used: Illumina HiSeq 2000. Genomic DNA was used as template for profiling of TCR beta VDJ combinations and CDR3 sequences. TCRdb reprocessing: public reads trimmed at Q25 with fastp, clones called with MiXCR, in-frame beta chains kept. Each entry merges the rows of one CDR3 protein and shows their most common DNA and genes. The sample has some 280,000 distinct CDR3 sequences on record, about 56% of them singletons. Roughly 8% of the sample belongs to the ten largest clones. The sample taken for sequencing was sorted CD4+, CD8+, or CD8+CD57+ T cells (not recorded which) from PBMCs. These TCRs come from a human donor with severe aplastic anemia or a healthy control (not recorded which).

The chain joins TRBV10-3 to TRBJ1-2; TRBD1 agrees at 8 bases. In germline, CDR1 is ENHRY, CDR2 SYGVKD. CDR3 size: 14 residues. The trim removed 4 bases at V and 5 bases at J, leaving 6 bases unmatched. The CDR3 nucleotides read TGTGCCATCAGTGGGACAGGGAGGCTTTATGGCTACACCTTC. It encodes CAISGTGRLYGYTF.

The sample holds a few counts of this clonotype. The J gene is TRBJ1-6, the V gene TRBV7-8; D is uncertain. Trimming took 5 bases from V and 7 from J, leaving 18 bases between them. This CDR3 is 16 amino acids long. CDR1 is SGHVS and CDR2 is FQNEAQ in the germline V gene. The CDR3 bases are TGTGCCAGCAGCCCCTACCCCTGGGGTCAGAATTCACCCCTCCACTTT. It specifies CASSPYPWGQNSPLHF.

This clonotype was found many times. The CDR3 DNA sequence: TGTGCCAGCAGCGCCCGCCCTGTAAGGGACAGGGTAGCCACCGGGGAGCTGTTTTTT. Protein product: CASSARPVRDRVATGELFF. The chain couples TRBV9 to TRBJ2-2, with TRBD1 identical over 9 bases. Per the germline V gene, CDR1 is SGDLS and CDR2 is YYNGEE. The junction had 16 bases not matched to a gene; V was cut back by 3 bases and J by 4 bases. This CDR3 has 19 amino acids.

The rearrangement joins TRBV7-2 to TRBJ1-1; D unresolved. In germline, CDR1 is SGHTA, CDR2 FQGNSA. The CDR3 has 14 amino acids. Trimming pared 3 bases from V and 1 base from J, leaving 9 bases between. CDR3 in DNA: TGTGCCAGCAGCTTTTTAAGCGGGAACACTGAAGCTTTCTTT. It specifies CASSFLSGNTEAFF.

The DNA for the CDR3 is TGTGCCAGCAGTTTAGCGGGGGGGACCGGGGAGCAGTACTTC. It encodes CASSLAGGTGEQYF. This rearrangement joins TRBV12-3 or TRBV12-4 to TRBJ2-7; 7 bases fit TRBD2. J gave up 7 bases and V 0 bases, and 6 bases lay outside the gene matches. The CDR3 covers 14 residues.

The table lists this clonotype with a count of one. This chain joins TRBV7-3 and TRBJ2-7; 10 bases map to TRBD1. From germline, CDR1 is SGHTA and CDR2 FQGTGA. The CDR3 is 15 amino acids. Germline trimming cut 2 bases from V and 5 bases from J; bases unmatched to any gene: 6. CDR3 protein: CASSLDGDRGHEQYF. The CDR3 coding sequence is TGTGCCAGCAGCTTAGATGGGGACAGGGGCCACGAGCAGTACTTC.

This clonotype was seen a few times. The chain links TRBV28 to TRBJ2-4, with D perhaps matching TRBD2 (5 bases). This CDR3 comprises 16 residues. Trimming took 5 bases from V and 1 from J, leaving 15 bases between them. Germline values: CDR1 MDHEN, CDR2 SYDVKM. The DNA for the CDR3 is TGTGCCAGCAGTCGCTTCTCGACGGGGGCCAAAAACATTCAGTACTTC. It yields the protein CASSRFSTGAKNIQYF.

This chain uses TRBV7-9 with TRBJ1-4; D is undetermined. Germline CDR1 and CDR2: SEHNR and FQNEAQ (reference sequence). Trimming left V 6 bases short and J 8 bases short, with 19 bases between. The CDR3 covers 15 residues. CDR3 amino acids: CASSTSGREDEKLFF. DNA for the CDR3: TGTGCCAGCAGTACCTCCGGGCGGGAGGACGAAAAACTGTTTTTT. The full variable domain, with the rest looked up from reference TRBV7-9 and TRBJ1-4, is DTGVSQNPRHKITKRGQNVTFRCDPISEHNRLYWYRQTLGQGPEFLTYFQNEAQLEKSRLLSDRFSAERPKGSFSTLEIQRTEQGDSAMYLCASSTSGREDEKLFFGSGTQLSVL.

Details on this clonotype: A clone one base away is much larger, so this may be a read error. Because the CDR3 is missing its conserved closing phenylalanine or tryptophan, this is likely a read error. The rearrangement uses TRBV4-2 and TRBJ2-3; D call uncertain. This CDR3 spans 13 amino acids. The germline V gene encodes CDR1 LGHNA and CDR2 YNFKEQ. Trimming pared 0 bases from V and 6 bases from J, leaving 7 bases between. CDR3 nucleotide sequence: TGTGCCAGCAGCCAAGATATTAGCGATACGCAGTATCTT. As protein: CASSQDISDTQYL.

V is TRBV24-1 and J is TRBJ2-1; the match to TRBD2 covers 12 bases. This CDR3 comprises 18 residues. Germline trimming cut 4 bases from V and 9 bases from J; bases unmatched to any gene: 15. Germline V gene data show CDR1 as KGHDR and CDR2 as SFDVKD. The CDR3 DNA is TGTGCCACCAGTGAGACAGGGCGCACTAGCGGGGGGCGGGGTGAGCAGTTCTTC. It encodes CATSETGRTSGGRGEQFF.

The chain couples TRBV7-2 to TRBJ2-5; 9 bases match TRBD2. The V gene's germline CDR1 is SGHTA and CDR2 FQGNSA. J was trimmed by 5 bases and V by 5 bases; bases with no gene match: 12. CDR3 length: 16 residues. The CDR3 sequence: CASSPRAGGPGETQYF. CDR3 DNA: TGTGCCAGCAGCCCCCGGGCGGGAGGGCCAGGGGAGACCCAGTACTTC.

The V call is TRBV5-1, the J call TRBJ1-2, with D perhaps TRBD1 (5 bases). Germline CDR1 is SGHRS and CDR2 is YFSETQ. V lost 4 bases and J lost 3, with 16 bases in between. The CDR3 runs to 15 residues. The CDR3 here is CASSMGPSGDYGYTF. The CDR3 DNA reads as TGCGCCAGCAGCATGGGACCGTCTGGGGACTATGGCTACACCTTC. The entire variable domain, with the rest obtained from reference TRBV5-1 and TRBJ1-2, is as follows: KAGVTQTPRYLIKTRGQQVTLSCSPISGHRSVSWYQQTPGQGLQFLFEYFSETQRNKGNFPGRFSGRQFSNSRSEMNVSTLELGDSALYLCASSMGPSGDYGYTFGSGTRLTVV.

This clonotype appeared a few times. The rearrangement uses TRBV20-1 and TRBJ1-6; a weak D match, TRBD1 (5 bases). The CDR3 sequence is 15 residues long. Trimming stripped 2 bases from V and 6 bases from J, with 14 bases between. Per germline, CDR1 DFQATT and CDR2 SNEGSKA (reference sequence). CDR3 bases: TGCAGTGCTAGATTAGGGACCGATAGTAATTCACCCCTCCACTTT. It codes for CSARLGTDSNSPLHF.

The rearrangement links TRBV4-2 to TRBJ2-1; 8 bases are shared with TRBD2. From germline, CDR1 is LGHNA and CDR2 YNFKEQ. Losses at the gene ends were 2 bases for V and 12 bases for J; bases not matched to a gene: 12. There are 15 residues in the CDR3. CDR3 nucleotides: TGTGCCAGCAGCCAACCGGGGGGGCCACCCGATACGCAGTTCTTC. Translation gives CASSQPGGPPDTQFF.

This clonotype appeared many times. This chain links TRBV20-1 with TRBJ2-7; D is possibly TRBD2 (5 bases). Germline V gene data show CDR1 as DFQATT and CDR2 as SNEGSKA (reference sequence). V was trimmed by 3 bases and J by 2 bases, leaving 11 bases between them. The CDR3 has 13 residues. CDR3 residues: CSASRSGPYEQYF. The CDR3 DNA reads TGCAGTGCTAGCCGAAGCGGCCCCTACGAGCAGTACTTC.

The chain uses TRBV20-1 and TRBJ2-3; no clear D gene. The germline V gene has CDR1 DFQATT and CDR2 SNEGSKA (reference sequence). The V end lost 6 bases, the J end lost 5 bases, and 21 bases lay between the germline ends. This CDR3 is 15 amino acids long. This CDR3 is CSATPGSSAEDTQYF. The CDR3 DNA sequence: TGCAGTGCAACCCCAGGATCGAGCGCGGAAGATACGCAGTATTTT.

The chain employs TRBV25-1 and TRBJ1-1, with a possible D match to TRBD1 (5 bases). The CDR3 loop spans 16 amino acids. The ends were cut back, 2 bases at V and 3 bases at J, with 16 bases in the middle. The germline V gene has CDR1 MGHDK and CDR2 SYGVNS. This CDR3 is CASSEPGWGSDTEAFF. CDR3 DNA: TGTGCCAGCAGTGAACCTGGTTGGGGCTCGGACACTGAAGCTTTCTTT.

This chain uses TRBV24-1 with TRBJ2-2; tentative D call: TRBD2 (6 bases). V lost 8 bases and J lost 8, with 20 bases in between. This CDR3 is 15 amino acids long. Per the germline V gene, CDR1 is KGHDR and CDR2 is SFDVKD. The CDR3 reads CATTTIAETRGELFF. The CDR3 nucleotides are TGTGCCACCACCACCATAGCGGAAACGAGGGGGGAGCTGTTTTTT.

The chain joins TRBV5-1 to TRBJ2-6, with D possibly called TRBD1 or TRBD2 (5 bases each). Trimming pared 3 bases from V and 3 bases from J, leaving 10 bases between. Germline V gives CDR1 SGHRS, CDR2 YFSETQ. The CDR3 has 15 amino acids. CDR3 sequence reads: CASSSGARGANVLTF. DNA for the CDR3: TGCGCCAGCAGCTCCGGGGCCCGTGGGGCCAACGTCCTGACTTTC.

This clonotype was detected ten times or more. The chain carries TRBV9 and TRBJ2-1; no firm D call. V was shortened by 0 bases and J by 11 bases, with 18 bases between the two germline ends. The germline V gene has CDR1 SGDLS and CDR2 YYNGEE. The CDR3 consists of 15 residues. The CDR3 nucleotides are TGTGCCAGCAGCGTAGACGTGCGGCCACCATCTAAGCAGTTCTTC. Translated: CASSVDVRPPSKQFF.

This clonotype was seen many times. The J gene is TRBJ1-1, the V gene TRBV7-8, with no clear D. The V gene lost 1 base and the J gene lost 7 bases, with 13 bases spanning the gap. CDR3 length: 14 residues. Germline CDR1 is SGHVS and CDR2 is FQNEAQ. DNA for the CDR3: TGTGCCAGCAGCTTAGGTCTCACAGCCAGTGAAGCTTTCTTT. Protein sequence: CASSLGLTASEAFF. Full variable domain (remainder filled in from reference TRBV7-8 and TRBJ1-1): GAGVSQSPRYKVAKRGQDVALRCDPISGHVSLFWYQQALGQGPEFLTYFQNEAQLDKSGLPSDRFFAERPEGSVSTLKIQRTQQEDSAVYLCASSLGLTASEAFFGQGTRLTVV.